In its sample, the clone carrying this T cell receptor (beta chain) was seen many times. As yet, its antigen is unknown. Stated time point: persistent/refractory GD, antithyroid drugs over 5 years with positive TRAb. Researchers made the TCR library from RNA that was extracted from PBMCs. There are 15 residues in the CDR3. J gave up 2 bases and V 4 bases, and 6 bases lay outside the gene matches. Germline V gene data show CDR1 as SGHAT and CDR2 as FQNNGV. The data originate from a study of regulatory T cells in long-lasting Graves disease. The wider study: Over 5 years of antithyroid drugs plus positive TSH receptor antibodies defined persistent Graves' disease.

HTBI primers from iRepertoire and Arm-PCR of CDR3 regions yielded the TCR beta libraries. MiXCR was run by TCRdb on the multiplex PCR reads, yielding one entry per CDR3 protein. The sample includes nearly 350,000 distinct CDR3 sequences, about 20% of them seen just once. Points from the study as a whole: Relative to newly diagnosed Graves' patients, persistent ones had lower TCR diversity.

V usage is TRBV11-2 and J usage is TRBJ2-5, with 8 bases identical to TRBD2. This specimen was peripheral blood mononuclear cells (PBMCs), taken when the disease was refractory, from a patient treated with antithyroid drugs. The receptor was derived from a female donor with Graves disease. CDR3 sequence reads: CASSSGVAGQETQYF. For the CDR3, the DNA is TGTGCCAGCAGCTCCGGAGTAGCGGGACAAGAGACCCAGTACTTC.